Listed below are T cell receptor beta chains from one sample, sequenced in a study of cytomegalovirus exposure and HLA in healthy donors. This table comes from immunoSEQ multiplex PCR, and its TCRdb copy is limited to in-frame clones, with some not included. The sample yields about 190,000 clones, around four fifths seen once. The sequenced sample was PBMCs. The source of these receptors is a man aged 40-49 years in good health and CMV-seropositive. Both conserved end residues are part of each CDR3. A D gene is named only where the DNA matches it firmly. For some rows the clone size is stated as once, few or many, or as a class when expanded; others skip it.

D gene	V gene	J gene	clone size	CDR3 protein	CDR3 DNA
NA	TRBV7-2	TRBJ2-3	NA	CASSLDGGQTQYF	TGTGCCAGCAGCTTAGATGGCGGCCAGACGCAGTATTTT
NA	TRBV11-2	TRBJ1-4	NA	CASSPTGLAEKLFF	TGTGCCAGCAGCCCGACAGGTCTGGCCGAAAAACTGTTTTTT
NA	TRBV27	TRBJ2-6	NA	CASSLSVSGANVLTF	TGTGCCAGCAGTTTATCCGTCTCTGGGGCCAACGTCCTGACTTTC
NA	TRBV6-5	TRBJ2-5	NA	CASSWGRLTSQETQYF	TGTGCCAGCAGTTGGGGTAGACTAACATCCCAAGAGACCCAGTACTTC
NA	TRBV29-1	TRBJ2-7	few	CSARSSYEQYF	TGCAGCGCCCGGAGCTCCTACGAGCAGTACTTC
NA	TRBV6-6	TRBJ1-5	NA	CASSSQHFNQPQHF	TGTGCCAGCAGCTCACAGCATTTCAATCAGCCCCAGCATTTT
TRBD2	TRBV5-1	TRBJ2-5	NA	CASSLAAREGETQYF	TGCGCCAGCAGCTTGGCCGCACGGGAGGGGGAGACCCAGTACTTC
NA	TRBV4-3	TRBJ2-7	NA	CASSQDLGGYSYEQYF	TGCGCCAGCAGCCAAGACCTCGGGGGATACTCCTACGAGCAGTACTTC
NA	TRBV7-9	TRBJ1-2	NA	CASSLESGGNYGYTF	TGTGCCAGCAGCTTAGAAAGCGGCGGCAACTATGGCTACACCTTC
NA	TRBV7-3	TRBJ1-3	NA	CASSAGGGANTIYF	TGTGCCAGCAGCGCCGGTGGGGGGGCAAACACCATATATTTT
TRBD2	TRBV19	TRBJ2-1	NA	CASRLTSGSSWGEQFF	TGTGCCAGTAGGCTGACTAGCGGGAGCTCCTGGGGTGAGCAGTTCTTC
TRBD2	TRBV13	TRBJ2-5	NA	CASSLGGGRAETQYF	TGTGCCAGCAGCTTAGGGGGCGGGAGGGCGGAGACCCAGTACTTC
TRBD1	TRBV5-4	TRBJ1-3	few	CASSLRTGVVSGNTIYF	TGTGCCAGCAGCTTGAGGACAGGGGTTGTCTCTGGAAACACCATATATTTT
TRBD1	TRBV6-6	TRBJ2-1	once	CACGTGTYNEQFF	TGTGCCTGCGGGACAGGGACTTACAATGAGCAGTTCTTC